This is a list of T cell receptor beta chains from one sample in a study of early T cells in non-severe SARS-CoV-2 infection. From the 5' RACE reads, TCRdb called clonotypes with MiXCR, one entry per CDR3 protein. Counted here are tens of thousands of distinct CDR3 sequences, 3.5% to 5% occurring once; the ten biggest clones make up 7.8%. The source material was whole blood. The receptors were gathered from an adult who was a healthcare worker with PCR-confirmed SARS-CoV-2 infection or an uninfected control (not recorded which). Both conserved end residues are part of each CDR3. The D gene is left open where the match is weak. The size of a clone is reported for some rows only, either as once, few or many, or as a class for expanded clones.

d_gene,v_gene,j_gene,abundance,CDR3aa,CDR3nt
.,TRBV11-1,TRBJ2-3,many,CASSLDNFGTTDTQYF,TGTGCCAGCAGCTTAGATAACTTCGGAACCACAGATACGCAGTATTTT
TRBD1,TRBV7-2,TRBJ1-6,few,CASSSPGQGSYNSPLHF,TGTGCCAGCAGCTCCCCGGGACAGGGCTCCTATAATTCACCCCTCCACTTT
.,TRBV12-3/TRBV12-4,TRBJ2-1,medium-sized,CASSWGRSSYNEQFF,TGTGCCAGCAGTTGGGGGAGAAGCTCCTACAATGAGCAGTTCTTC
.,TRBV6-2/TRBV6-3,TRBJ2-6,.,CASSIGVSGANVLTF,TGTGCCAGCAGTATAGGGGTTTCTGGGGCCAACGTCCTGACTTTC
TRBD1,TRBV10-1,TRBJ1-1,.,CASSESGQGPTEAFF,TGCGCCAGCAGTGAGTCTGGACAGGGACCCACTGAAGCTTTCTTT
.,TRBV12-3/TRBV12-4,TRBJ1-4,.,CASTKGRSLEKLFF,TGTGCCAGCACCAAAGGCAGATCGCTCGAAAAACTGTTTTTT
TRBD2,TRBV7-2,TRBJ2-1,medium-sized,CASSLGLAGYNEQFF,TGTGCCAGCAGCTTGGGGCTAGCGGGGTATAATGAGCAGTTCTTC
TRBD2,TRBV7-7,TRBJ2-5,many,CASSLRAGEETQYF,TGTGCCAGCAGCTTACGAGCGGGGGAAGAGACCCAGTACTTC
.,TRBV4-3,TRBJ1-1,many,CASSSKDNLNTEAFF,TGCGCCAGCAGCTCAAAGGACAATCTGAACACTGAAGCTTTCTTT
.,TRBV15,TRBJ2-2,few,CATSRGTGELFF,TGTGCCACCAGCAGAGGGACCGGGGAGCTGTTTTTT
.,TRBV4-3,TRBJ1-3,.,CASSPSGSGSGNTIYF,TGCGCCAGCAGCCCGTCGGGGTCCGGCTCTGGAAACACCATATATTTT
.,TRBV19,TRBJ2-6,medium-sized,CASREHSGANVLTF,TGTGCCAGTAGGGAGCATTCTGGGGCCAACGTCCTGACTTTC